This record looks at one T cell receptor (beta chain) sequence and its context. The antigen is undetermined. This record belongs to a study of T-cell reconstitution after alpha-beta-depleted transplantation in children. Unique molecular identifiers were used in preparing the TCRbeta library. TCRdb recomputed calls from the PCR reads with MiXCR, one row per CDR3 protein. The sample carries hundreds of thousands of distinct CDR3 sequences, roughly 8.1% recorded once. Trimming pared 8 bases from V and 5 bases from J, leaving 12 bases between. This CDR3 region has 12 residues. Germline V CDR1 and CDR2: SEHNR, FQNEAQ (reference sequence). Study observations and caveats: Where some patients showed high TCRbeta diversity at day 60, it came from recipient T cells and thymic progenitors that had survived. By about two months after transplant, alpha-beta T cells reportedly arose from several hundred graft clones that had expanded. T-cell numbers and diversity, one year after transplant, stemmed largely from T cells that were newly produced.

J is TRBJ2-5 and V is TRBV7-9; D might be TRBD1 (5 bases). This clonotype originated in a male patient under 10 years old who had a stem cell transplant for acute myeloid leukemia, so the T cells may come from the graft donor. This sample comprised PBMCs, mostly from graft donor cells, obtained 360 days after TCRalphabeta/CD19-depleted stem cell transplant. CDR3 nucleotide sequence: TGTGCCAGCGGCGATGACAGCGAGACCCAGTACTTC. Encoded protein: CASGDDSETQYF.